The clone carrying this TCR beta chain was observed at least ten times. The data were obtained in a study of molecular identifiers for immune sequencing clone quantification. Researchers sorted naive CD8 T cells as cells that were CD8+CD4-CCR7+CD45RA+. V lost 5 bases to trimming and J lost 9 bases; unmatched junction nucleotides: 12. The CDR3 is made up of 14 amino acids. Germline assignment: CDR1 SEHNR and CDR2 FQNEAQ (reference sequence). TCRdb called the PCR reads again in MiXCR, with one record for every CDR3 protein. The sample has 460,000 or so distinct CDR3 sequences, roughly 23% seen once. The specimen was naive CD8+ T cells from blood, with Jurkat cell RNA spiked in. Subset defined: FACS-sorted CD8+CD4-CCR7+CD45RA+ naive T cells. J is TRBJ1-1 and V is TRBV7-9; 7 bases line up with TRBD1. This receptor was identified in a human donor in good health. Some libraries in this study had Jurkat cell RNA spiked in. DNA of the CDR3: TGTGCCAGCAGCCAAGGGACAGTCGCGCCCAAAGCTTTCTTT. This encodes CASSQGTVAPKAFF. The variable domain in full, with the rest retrieved from reference TRBV7-9 and TRBJ1-1, is DTGVSQNPRHKITKRGQNVTFRCDPISEHNRLYWYRQTLGQGPEFLTYFQNEAQLEKSRLLSDRFSAERPKGSFSTLEIQRTEQGDSAMYLCASSQGTVAPKAFFGQGTRLTVV.